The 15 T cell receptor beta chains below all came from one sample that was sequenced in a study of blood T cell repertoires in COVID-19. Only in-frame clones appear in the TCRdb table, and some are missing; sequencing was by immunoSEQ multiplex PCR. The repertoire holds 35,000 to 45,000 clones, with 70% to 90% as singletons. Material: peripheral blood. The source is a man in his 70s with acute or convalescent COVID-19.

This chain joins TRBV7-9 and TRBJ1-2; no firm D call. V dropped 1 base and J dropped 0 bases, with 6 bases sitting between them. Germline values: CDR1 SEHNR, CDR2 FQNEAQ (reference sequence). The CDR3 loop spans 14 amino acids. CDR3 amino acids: CASSLVEANYGYTF. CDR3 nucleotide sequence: TGTGCCAGCAGCTTAGTAGAAGCTAACTATGGCTACACCTTC.

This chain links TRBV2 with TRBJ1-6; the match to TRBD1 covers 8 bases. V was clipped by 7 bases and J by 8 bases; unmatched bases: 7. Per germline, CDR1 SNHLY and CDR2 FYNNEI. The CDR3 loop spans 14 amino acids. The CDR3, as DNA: TGTGCCAGCACTCCGACAGGGGCGGATTCACCCCTCCACTTT. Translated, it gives CASTPTGADSPLHF.

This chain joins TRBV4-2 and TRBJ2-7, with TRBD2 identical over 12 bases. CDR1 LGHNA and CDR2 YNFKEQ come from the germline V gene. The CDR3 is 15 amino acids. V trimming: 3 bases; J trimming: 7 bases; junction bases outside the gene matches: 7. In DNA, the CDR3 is TGTGCCAGCAGCCACAGACTAGCGGGAGAGGGTGAGCAGTACTTC. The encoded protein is CASSHRLAGEGEQYF.

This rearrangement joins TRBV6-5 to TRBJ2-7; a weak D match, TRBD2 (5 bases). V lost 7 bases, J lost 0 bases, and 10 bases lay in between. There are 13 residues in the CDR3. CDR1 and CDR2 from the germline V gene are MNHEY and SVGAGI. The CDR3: CASMDSTSYEQYF. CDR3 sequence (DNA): TGTGCCAGCATGGACTCGACCTCCTACGAGCAGTACTTC.

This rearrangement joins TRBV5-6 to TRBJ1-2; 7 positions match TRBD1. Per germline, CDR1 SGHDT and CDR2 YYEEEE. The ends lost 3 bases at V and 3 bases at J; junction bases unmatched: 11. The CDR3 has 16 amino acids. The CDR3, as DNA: TGTGCCAGCAGCTCATACCGACAGGGTGGAGACTATGGCTACACCTTC. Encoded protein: CASSSYRQGGDYGYTF.

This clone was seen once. CDR3 protein: CASSENSGDTQYF. The CDR3 DNA reads TGTGCCAGCAGCGAAAATAGCGGAGATACGCAGTATTTT. The chain joins TRBV7-3 to TRBJ2-3, with D maybe TRBD2 (6 bases). CDR3 length equals 13 residues. Germline V gene data show CDR1 as SGHTA and CDR2 as FQGTGA. Deletions cut 5 bases from V and 5 bases from J, with 11 bases between.

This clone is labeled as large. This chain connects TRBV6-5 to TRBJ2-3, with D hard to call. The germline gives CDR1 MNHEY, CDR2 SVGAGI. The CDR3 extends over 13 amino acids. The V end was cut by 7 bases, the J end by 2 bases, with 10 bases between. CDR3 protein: CASTETPTDTQYF. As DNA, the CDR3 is TGTGCCAGCACCGAAACACCCACAGATACGCAGTATTTT.

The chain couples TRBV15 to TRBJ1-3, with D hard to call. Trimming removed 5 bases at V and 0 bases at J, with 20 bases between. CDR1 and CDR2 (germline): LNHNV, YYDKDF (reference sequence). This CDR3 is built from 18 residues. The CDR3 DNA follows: TGTGCCACCAGCCCGATATTACGGCTAGGGAGCTCTGGAAACACCATATATTTT. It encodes CATSPILRLGSSGNTIYF.

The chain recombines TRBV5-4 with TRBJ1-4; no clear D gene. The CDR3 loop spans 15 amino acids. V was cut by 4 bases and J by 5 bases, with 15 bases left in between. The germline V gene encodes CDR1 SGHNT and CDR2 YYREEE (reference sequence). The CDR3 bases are TGTGCCAGCAGCCGGGGTGTAACGGAAAATGAAAAACTGTTTTTT. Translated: CASSRGVTENEKLFF.

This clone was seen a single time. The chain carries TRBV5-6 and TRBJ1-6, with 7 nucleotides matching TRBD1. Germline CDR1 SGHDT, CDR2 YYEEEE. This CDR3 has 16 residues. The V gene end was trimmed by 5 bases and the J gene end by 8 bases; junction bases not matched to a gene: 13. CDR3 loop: CASSRVTGSQDSPLHF. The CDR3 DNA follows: TGTGCCAGCAGTCGGGTGACAGGGTCACAGGATTCACCCCTCCACTTT.

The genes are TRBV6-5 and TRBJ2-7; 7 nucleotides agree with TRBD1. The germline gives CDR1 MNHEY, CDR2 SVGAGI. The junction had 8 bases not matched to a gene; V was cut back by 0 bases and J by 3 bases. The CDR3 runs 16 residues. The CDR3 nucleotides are TGTGCCAGCAGTTACTCGGCGACAGGGACCTACTACGAGCAGTACTTC. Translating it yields CASSYSATGTYYEQYF.

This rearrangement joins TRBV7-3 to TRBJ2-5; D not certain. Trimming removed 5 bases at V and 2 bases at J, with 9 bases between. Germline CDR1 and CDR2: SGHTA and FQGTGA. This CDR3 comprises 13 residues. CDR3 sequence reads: CASSRGMQETQYF. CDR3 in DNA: TGTGCCAGCAGCCGCGGTATGCAAGAGACCCAGTACTTC.

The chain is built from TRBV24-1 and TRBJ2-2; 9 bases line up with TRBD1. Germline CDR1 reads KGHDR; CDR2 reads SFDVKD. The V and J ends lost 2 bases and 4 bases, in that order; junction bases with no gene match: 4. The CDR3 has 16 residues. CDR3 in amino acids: CATSDSDRGSTGELFF. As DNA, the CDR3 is TGTGCCACCAGTGATTCGGACAGGGGAAGCACCGGGGAGCTGTTTTTT.

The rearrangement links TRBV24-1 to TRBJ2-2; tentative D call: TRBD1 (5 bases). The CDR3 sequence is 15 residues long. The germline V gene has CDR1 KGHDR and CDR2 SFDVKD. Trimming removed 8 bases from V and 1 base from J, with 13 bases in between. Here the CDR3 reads CATKNSQGNTGELFF. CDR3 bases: TGTGCCACCAAAAATAGCCAGGGGAACACCGGGGAGCTGTTTTTT.

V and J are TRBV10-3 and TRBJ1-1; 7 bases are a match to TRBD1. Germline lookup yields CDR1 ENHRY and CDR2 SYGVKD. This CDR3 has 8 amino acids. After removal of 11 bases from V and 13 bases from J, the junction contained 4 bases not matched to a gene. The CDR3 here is CAFRQGFF. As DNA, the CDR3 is TGTGCCTTCCGACAGGGTTTCTTT.